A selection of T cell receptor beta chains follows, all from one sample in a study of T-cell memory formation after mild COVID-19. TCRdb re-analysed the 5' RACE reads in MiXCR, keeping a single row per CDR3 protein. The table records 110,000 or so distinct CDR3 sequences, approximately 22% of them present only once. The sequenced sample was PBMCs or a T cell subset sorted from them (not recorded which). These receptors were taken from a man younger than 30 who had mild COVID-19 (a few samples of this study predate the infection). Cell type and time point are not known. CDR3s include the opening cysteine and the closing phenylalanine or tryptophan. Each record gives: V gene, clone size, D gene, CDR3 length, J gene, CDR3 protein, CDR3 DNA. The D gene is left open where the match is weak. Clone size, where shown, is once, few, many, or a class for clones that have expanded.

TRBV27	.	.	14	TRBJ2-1	CASSEIGPGNEQFF	TGTGCCAGCAGTGAAATAGGGCCCGGCAATGAGCAGTTCTTC
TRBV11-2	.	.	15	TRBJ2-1	CASTEDVSSYNEQFF	TGTGCCAGCACCGAAGACGTGAGCTCCTACAATGAGCAGTTCTTC
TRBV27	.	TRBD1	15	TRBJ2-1	CASRPLTGGLDEQFF	TGTGCCAGCAGGCCGCTGACAGGGGGCCTCGATGAGCAGTTCTTC
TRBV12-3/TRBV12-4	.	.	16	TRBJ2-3	CASTPENRYRTDTQYF	TGTGCCAGCACCCCCGAAAATCGGTACCGCACAGATACGCAGTATTTT
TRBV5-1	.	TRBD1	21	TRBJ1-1	CASSLAGDFPTLGQSNTEAFF	TGCGCCAGCAGCTTGGCCGGAGACTTCCCGACACTGGGACAGAGCAACACTGAAGCTTTCTTT
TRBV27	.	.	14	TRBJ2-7	CASSLFGSAYEQYF	TGTGCCAGCAGTTTATTCGGCAGTGCCTACGAGCAGTACTTC
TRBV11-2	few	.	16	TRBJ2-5	CASSHSGGGLGETQYF	TGTGCCAGCAGCCACTCAGGAGGGGGCCTAGGGGAGACCCAGTACTTC
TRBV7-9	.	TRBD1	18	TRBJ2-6	CASSSGQGEISGANVLTF	TGTGCCAGCAGCTCTGGACAGGGGGAAATCTCTGGGGCCAACGTCCTGACTTTC
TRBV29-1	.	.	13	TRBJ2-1	CSVDGGADNEQFF	TGCAGCGTTGATGGGGGGGCGGACAATGAGCAGTTCTTC
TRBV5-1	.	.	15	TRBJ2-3	CASSLVGGPTDTQYF	TGCGCCAGCAGCTTGGTAGGGGGTCCCACAGATACGCAGTATTTT
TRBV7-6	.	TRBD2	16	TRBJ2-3	CASSVLRGGVSDTQYF	TGTGCCAGCAGCGTACTGCGGGGGGGCGTATCAGATACGCAGTATTTT
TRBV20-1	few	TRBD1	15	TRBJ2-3	CSASSGQGATDTQYF	TGCAGTGCTAGTTCCGGACAGGGGGCCACAGATACGCAGTATTTT
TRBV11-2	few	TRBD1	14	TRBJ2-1	CASTKQGNWDEQFF	TGTGCCAGCACGAAACAGGGGAACTGGGATGAGCAGTTCTTC
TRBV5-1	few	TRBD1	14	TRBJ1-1	CASRDGQGEAEAFF	TGCGCCAGCCGCGATGGGCAGGGGGAAGCTGAAGCTTTCTTT
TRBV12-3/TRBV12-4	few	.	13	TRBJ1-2	CASRPDSNYGYTF	TGTGCCAGCAGGCCGGACAGTAACTATGGCTACACCTTC
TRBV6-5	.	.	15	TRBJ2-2	CASSYGRSGGGELFF	TGTGCCAGCAGTTACGGGCGAAGCGGAGGCGGGGAGCTGTTTTTT
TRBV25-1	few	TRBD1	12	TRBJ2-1	CASNLGGHEQFF	TGTGCCAGCAATTTAGGGGGCCATGAGCAGTTCTTC
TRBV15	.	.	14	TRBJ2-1	CATSGDEIFHEQFF	TGTGCCACCAGCGGGGACGAGATTTTCCATGAGCAGTTCTTC
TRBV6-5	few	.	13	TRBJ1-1	CASQRGWNTEAFF	TGTGCCAGTCAGCGTGGCTGGAACACTGAAGCTTTCTTT